The clone carrying this T cell receptor (beta chain) has a single count. Its antigen is currently unknown. Other nucleotide sequences in the sample specify the same CDR3. This PCR relied on a set of 60 Vbeta primers and 13 Jbeta primers. TCRdb's table, derived via immunoSEQ multiplex PCR, lists solely in-frame clones and lacks some. The repertoire holds 150,000 to 200,000 clones, with over 80% as singletons. The sample is drawn from a study of cytomegalovirus exposure and HLA in healthy donors. General study points: Most TCR beta V segments were productive about 87% or about 30% of the time in an earlier analysis. The authors listed 150 to 200 TCR beta chains as cytomegalovirus-associated.

With 6 bases clipped from V and 1 base from J, the junction kept 4 bases outside the gene matches. The germline CDR1 and CDR2 sequences are SNHLY and FYNNEI. CDR3 size: 15 residues. Sequencing input: PBMCs. The sequence was collected from a young woman in good health and CMV-seronegative. The chain joins TRBV2 to TRBJ1-5, with 9 bases that match TRBD1. DNA of the CDR3: TGTGCCAGCAGAACGACAGGGGGGAGCAATCAGCCCCAGCATTTT. Translation: CASRTTGGSNQPQHF. Together with reference TRBV2 and TRBJ1-5, the CDR3 gives the full variable domain: EPEVTQTPSHQVTQMGQEVILRCVPISNHLYFYWYRQILGQKVEFLVSFYNNEISEKSEIFDDQFSVERPDGSNFTLKIRSTKLEDSAMYFCASRTTGGSNQPQHFGDGTRLSIL.